This T cell receptor (beta chain) was documented in a study of blood T cells in healthy people across ages (dated by TCRdb to 2015 to 2017). Background on the whole study: In model experiments, template switching captured roughly one uniquely barcoded TCR beta cDNA molecule for every two T cells. To track age-related changes in TCR beta repertoire diversity, the study relied on deep sequencing normalized with unique cDNA molecular identifiers. Four age groups were formed from the donors: young (average approximately 15 years), middle-aged (around 40), aged (over 55) and long-lived (roughly 88). To avoid experimental bias, donors of different ages were distributed randomly across sequencing lanes. For two donors (one aged 18 to 30 and one aged 80 or older), the study analyzed two additional independent replicas of 1 million unique cDNA reads from the same blood draw. Results and caveats for the whole study, not just this receptor: Because donor CMV infection status was unknown, age-related changes in expanded clonotypes were potentially confounded. Estimates of total diversity from one million sequenced T cells were regarded as lower bounds and underestimates. The long-lived group showed more naive CD4+ T cells, fewer expanded clones and increased TCR diversity than the aged group, suggesting age selection. Since profiling was done on bulk unsorted PBMCs, naive and antigen-experienced compartments could not be conclusively compared. A strong correlation was found between observed TCR beta diversity and the percentage of naive T cells measured by flow cytometry. As age increased, observed TCR beta diversity per million T cells dropped in a roughly linear way, and a significant reduction was already evident by age about 40.

The library was obtained by 5' RACE. TCRdb records Illumina HiSeq 2500 as the sequencer. A second PCR of roughly 6 to 11 cycles was run with a J-beta primer mix and a sample-barcoded 5' primer. A template-switch 5' adaptor carrying 12 random nucleotides introduced a unique molecular identifier onto each TCR beta cDNA molecule. Each sample yielded at least 3 million CDR3-containing paired-end reads. The Mint cDNA synthesis kit, primed by a TRBC-specific oligonucleotide, was used to synthesize first-strand cDNA from all RNA. After uracil-DNA glycosylase treatment, a first 18-cycle PCR used universal primers M1SS and BC2_uni_R on all cDNA. As for the original processing: For normalization, 1 million high-quality reads were randomly selected from each sample, with every read carrying a distinct molecular identifier. Instead of being binned into consensus sequences, reads that shared molecular identifiers were thrown out. MiTCR, with a Q25 quality threshold and the strictest error-elimination algorithm, was used for CDR3 identification, clonotype clustering and error correction. A nonparametric unseen species model with Euler transformation was used to estimate a lower bound on total TCR beta diversity. The public reads were reprocessed in TCRdb via fastp at Q25 and MiXCR, keeping in-frame beta chains. Rows with one shared CDR3 protein collapse into an entry with the most common genes and DNA. The V and J calls here are based on TCRdb, not the publication. The sample table contains about 1,800,000 distinct CDR3 sequences; only one count was recorded for approximately 28% of them. The biggest ten clones account for more than 6% of the sample.

Systemically healthy Caucasian individuals from Russia, 39 in total and aged roughly 6 to 95 years, were included as donors. Each donor gave roughly 9 milliliters of peripheral blood, drawn into EDTA-treated Vacutainer tubes. PBMCs were isolated by Ficoll-Paque density-gradient centrifugation, with at least 7 million obtained per sample. Total RNA was extracted from PBMCs with Trizol reagent, with at least 5.5 micrograms obtained per sample. For every donor, an aliquot of PBMCs went through flow cytometry to measure the percentages of naive CD45RAhigh/CD27high T cells. This clonotype was seen a few times. Its antigen is unknown. No base-level quality is on record; no much larger clone is a single base apart. The TCR comes from a woman in her thirties in good health. Sequenced: blood.

The nucleotide sequence reads TGTGCCTGGAGTGTAGTTCCCGACGAGCAGTACTTC. This encodes CAWSVVPDEQYF. The V and J segments used are TRBV30 and TRBJ2-5; a confident D gene designation cannot be given. The DNA end is more similar to TRBJ2-7, so the J call may be wrong. From its cysteine to its phenylalanine, the CDR3 spans 12 amino acids. CDR3 DNA is the only sequence kept; it has 36 bases, read in frame from the first base. The germline V gene (reference sequence) sets CDR1 to GTSNPN and CDR2 to SVGIG.